The TCR beta chain under discussion was sequenced for a study of blood T cell repertoires in COVID-19. In the study overall: Donors in the United States, Italy and Spain gave samples during acute or convalescent COVID-19. PBMCs, B-cell-depleted T cells, or T cells provided the cDNA or gDNA that made up the material.

This CDR3 is 16 amino acids long. Trimming at V came to 3 bases and at J to 3 bases, leaving 9 bases not matched to a gene. CDR1 DFQATT and CDR2 SNEGSKA come from the germline V gene (reference sequence). Some clones are missing from TCRdb's copy, which holds only in-frame ones; the method was immunoSEQ multiplex PCR. The sample gives roughly 41,000 clones, about 74% of which show up once; roughly a tenth is in the top ten. The source is a man between 65 and 85 years old with COVID-19, enrolled during active disease. The chain employs TRBV20-1 and TRBJ2-7; 12 nucleotides agree with TRBD2. The sequenced sample was peripheral blood. CDR3 nucleotides: TGCAGTGCTAGTCCGACTAGCGGGGGACGCTACTACGAGCAGTACTTC. Protein product: CSASPTSGGRYYEQYF.